This T cell receptor beta chain was documented in a study of early T cells in non-severe SARS-CoV-2 infection. Whole-study context: Chains were unpaired, as sequencing was done on bulk RNA from unsorted whole blood.

This CDR3 has 12 amino acids. Germline V gene lookup returns CDR1 MNHEY and CDR2 SVGEGT. V was clipped by 2 bases and J by 6 bases, with 7 bases between them. In the library, individual cDNA molecules carried attached unique molecular identifiers. From the 5' RACE reads, TCRdb called clonotypes with MiXCR, one entry per CDR3 protein. The sample lists under 95,000 distinct CDR3 sequences, 14% to 15% seen once, with less than 7% in the top ten. Comment on this clonotype: Its antigen is undetermined.

Study-wide points: Private and CD4 specificities were missed by VDJdb matching, skewed to anti-spike CD8.

The sequence was collected from an adult who was a healthcare worker with PCR-confirmed SARS-CoV-2 infection or an uninfected control (not recorded which). This chain links TRBV6-2 or TRBV6-3 with TRBJ2-5; D unclear. Sequencing was performed on whole blood. The CDR3 DNA reads TGTGCCAGCAGTTACGCGAAAAAGACCCAGTACTTC. Encoded protein: CASSYAKKTQYF.